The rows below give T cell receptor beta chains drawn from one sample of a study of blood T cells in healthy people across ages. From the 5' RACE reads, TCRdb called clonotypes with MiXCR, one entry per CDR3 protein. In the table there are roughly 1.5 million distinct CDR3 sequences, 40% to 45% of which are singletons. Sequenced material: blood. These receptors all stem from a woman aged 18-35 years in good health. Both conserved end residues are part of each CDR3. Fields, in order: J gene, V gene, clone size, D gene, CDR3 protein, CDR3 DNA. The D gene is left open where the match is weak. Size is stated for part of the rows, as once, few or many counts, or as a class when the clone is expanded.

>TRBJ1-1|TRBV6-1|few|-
CASSFTKMNTEAFF
TGTGCCAGCAGCTTTACCAAGATGAACACTGAAGCTTTCTTT
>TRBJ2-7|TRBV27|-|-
CASIESIATGRREQYF
TGTGCCAGCATCGAATCCATTGCGACAGGACGGCGGGAGCAGTACTTC
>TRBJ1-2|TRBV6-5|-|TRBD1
CASSLAGQGLSTGYTF
TGTGCCAGCAGTCTAGCGGGACAGGGGTTATCTACTGGCTACACCTTC
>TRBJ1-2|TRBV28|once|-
CARGNYGYTF
TGTGCCAGGGGGAACTATGGCTACACCTTC
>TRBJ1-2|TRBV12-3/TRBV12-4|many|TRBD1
CASSPQGSYGYTF
TGTGCCAGCAGTCCACAGGGGAGCTATGGCTACACCTTC
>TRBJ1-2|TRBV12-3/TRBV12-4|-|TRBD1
CASNGGQLTRNDGYTF
TGTGCCAGCAATGGGGGACAGTTAACTAGGAATGATGGCTACACCTTC
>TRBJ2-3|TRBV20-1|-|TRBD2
CSAPSLRGGADTQYF
TGTAGTGCCCCCTCGTTGCGGGGGGGGGCAGATACGCAGTATTTT
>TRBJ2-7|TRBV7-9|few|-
CASSPQGRVSEQYF
TGTGCCAGCAGCCCCCAGGGCAGGGTAAGCGAGCAGTACTTC
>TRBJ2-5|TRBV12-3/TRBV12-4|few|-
CASRRGPTGETQYF
TGTGCCAGCAGAAGGGGACCGACTGGTGAGACCCAGTACTTC
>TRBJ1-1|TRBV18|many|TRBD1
CASSPNTGGTEAFF
TGTGCCAGCTCACCAAATACAGGGGGGACTGAAGCTTTCTTT
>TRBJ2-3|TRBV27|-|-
CARLDTQYF
TGTGCCAGACTAGATACGCAGTATTTT
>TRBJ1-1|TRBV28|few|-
CASISPSGVGTEAFF
TGTGCCAGCATTTCACCCTCAGGGGTCGGCACTGAAGCTTTCTTT
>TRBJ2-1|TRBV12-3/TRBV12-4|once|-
CASRGAGGSYNEQFF
TGTGCCAGCAGGGGGGCCGGGGGGTCCTACAATGAGCAGTTCTTC
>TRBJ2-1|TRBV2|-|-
CASSGRTAERGEQFF
TGTGCCAGCAGTGGACGGACAGCAGAGAGGGGTGAGCAGTTCTTC
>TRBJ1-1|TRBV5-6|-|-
CASRPGVGNEGPEAFF
TGTGCCAGCAGGCCTGGGGTAGGAAATGAAGGCCCTGAAGCTTTCTTT
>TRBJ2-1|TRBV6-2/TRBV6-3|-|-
CASIPSGWYNEQFF
TGTGCCAGCATCCCGAGCGGGTGGTACAATGAGCAGTTCTTC
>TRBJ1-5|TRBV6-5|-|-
CASSPHTGFNQPQHF
TGTGCCAGCAGCCCCCATACAGGTTTTAATCAGCCCCAGCATTTT
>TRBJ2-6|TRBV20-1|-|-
CSARDISSSGANVLTF
TGCAGTGCTAGAGATATCAGTAGCTCTGGGGCCAACGTCCTGACTTTC
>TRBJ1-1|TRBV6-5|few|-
CASSYQRQSNTEAFF
TGTGCCAGCAGTTACCAGAGACAATCGAACACTGAAGCTTTCTTT
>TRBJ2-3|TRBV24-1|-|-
CATSDFGSLDTQYF
TGTGCCACCAGTGATTTTGGCTCCCTAGACACGCAGTATTTT
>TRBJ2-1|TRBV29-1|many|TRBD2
CSVEGLAGGPLNGEQFF
TGCAGCGTTGAAGGACTAGCGGGAGGGCCGCTAAACGGTGAGCAGTTCTTC
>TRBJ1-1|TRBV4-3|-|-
CASSPRRGQGLEAFF
TGCGCCAGCAGCCCCAGACGGGGGCAGGGCCTTGAAGCTTTCTTT